The 13 T cell receptor beta chains reported below all come from one sample, sequenced in a study of cytomegalovirus exposure and HLA in healthy donors. Use of 60 Vbeta and 13 Jbeta primers characterized the PCR. Sequencing was performed with immunoSEQ multiplex PCR; in TCRdb, only in-frame clones are kept and a portion is missing. The sample yields 150,000 to 200,000 clones, approximately 80% seen once. Source material: PBMCs. The origin of the receptors is a boy aged 2 to 10 in good health and CMV-seronegative.

This chain links TRBV11-2 with TRBJ2-3; 9 positions agree with TRBD1. The CDR3 extends over 14 amino acids. CDR1 and CDR2 (germline): SGHAT, FQNNGV. Trimming removed 7 bases from V and 4 bases from J; junction bases left unmatched: 6. CDR3 nucleotide sequence: TGTGCCAGCAACAGGGGGCGTCGGGCAGATACGCAGTATTTT. Its translation is CASNRGRRADTQYF.

Turning to this clone: The sample carries other DNA sequences with the same CDR3. This chain joins TRBV9 and TRBJ2-2; D remains unclear. In germline, CDR1 is SGDLS, CDR2 YYNGEE. The CDR3 is made up of 13 amino acids. The ends were cut back, 0 bases at V and 5 bases at J, with 5 bases in the middle. Written as DNA, the CDR3 is TGTGCCAGCAGCGTAGCCGGGACCGGGGAGCTGTTTTTT. It specifies CASSVAGTGELFF.

The chain combines TRBV5-6 with TRBJ1-2, with no clear D. This CDR3 has 13 residues. Germline CDR1 and CDR2: SGHDT and YYEEEE. Deletions cut 1 base from V and 3 bases from J, with 7 bases between. CDR3 in amino acids: CASSLSGDYGYTF. The DNA of the CDR3 is TGTGCCAGCAGCTTGAGCGGGGACTATGGCTACACCTTC.

This rearrangement joins TRBV5-8 to TRBJ2-1; D call uncertain. The CDR3 loop spans 13 amino acids. V lost 4 bases, J lost 5 bases, and 10 bases lay in between. CDR1 is SGHTS, CDR2 YDEGEE, per germline. As DNA, the CDR3 is TGTGCCAGCAGCCGCTTTGGAGACAATGAGCAGTTCTTC. Translation gives CASSRFGDNEQFF.

This chain joins TRBV6-6 and TRBJ2-2, with 9 bases aligning to TRBD1. The CDR3 totals 16 residues. J gave up 1 base and V 4 bases, and 4 bases lay outside the gene matches. The germline CDR1 and CDR2 sequences are MNHNY and SVGAGI (reference sequence). CDR3 loop: CASSSRDRENTGELFF. CDR3 coding DNA: TGTGCCAGCAGTTCCCGGGACAGGGAGAACACCGGGGAGCTGTTTTTT.

This clone was counted once. The V gene is TRBV6-4, the J gene TRBJ2-7; perhaps TRBD2 as D (5 bases). Trimming took off 10 bases at V and 0 bases at J, with 25 bases between the two ends. Germline values: CDR1 MRHNA, CDR2 SNTAGT. The CDR3 sequence is 17 residues long. CDR3 nucleotide sequence: TGTGCCATCAGAAAACTAGTCCCACAAGAGAGCTCCTACGAGCAGTACTTC. This encodes CAIRKLVPQESSYEQYF.

This chain connects TRBV4-3 to TRBJ2-3, with TRBD2 identical over 9 bases. V shed 1 base and J 3 bases; nucleotides not matched to a gene: 8. The CDR3 runs to 17 residues. Germline V lookup: CDR1 LGHNA, CDR2 YSLEER. The CDR3 bases are TGCGCCAGCAGCCAAGTTAGGGCGAGCGGGGGGACAGATACGCAGTATTTT. This translates into CASSQVRASGGTDTQYF.

The CDR3 bases are TGTGCCAGCAGGAGGGAGAACTATGGCTACACCTTC. It encodes CASRRENYGYTF. J is TRBJ1-2 and V is TRBV9; D is ambiguous. The CDR3 consists of 12 residues. Looked up from germline, CDR1 is SGDLS and CDR2 is YYNGEE. The V gene lost 5 bases and the J gene lost 2 bases, with 7 bases spanning the gap.

This chain links TRBV10-2 with TRBJ1-1; D is unresolved. V was pared by 7 bases and J by 1 base, with 13 bases between. CDR1 is WSHSY, CDR2 SAAADI, per germline. The CDR3 is 14 residues long. The CDR3 region has the DNA TGCGCCAGCAAAGTGGTGGCCGCGAACACTGAAGCTTTCTTT. The encoded protein is CASKVVAANTEAFF.

The J gene is TRBJ2-7, the V gene TRBV5-6; the D gene is possibly TRBD1 (6 bases). Looked up from germline, CDR1 is SGHDT and CDR2 is YYEEEE. CDR3 length: 14 residues. Trimming took 5 bases from V and 0 from J, leaving 12 bases between them. CDR3 sequence (DNA): TGTGCCAGCAGTCGGGGACACTACTCCTACGAGCAGTACTTC. Its protein product is CASSRGHYSYEQYF.

The rearrangement joins TRBV7-2 to TRBJ2-7; 13 bases are shared with TRBD2. The CDR3 has 18 residues. In germline, CDR1 is SGHTA, CDR2 FQGNSA. Trimming at V came to 3 bases and at J to 0 bases, leaving 8 bases not matched to a gene. CDR3 sequence reads: CASSLTSGGPRSSYEQYF. The DNA for the CDR3 is TGTGCCAGCAGCTTGACTAGCGGGGGGCCGAGGAGCTCCTACGAGCAGTACTTC.

The chain employs TRBV7-9 and TRBJ2-7; D possibly corresponds to TRBD1 (6 bases). V lost 5 bases and J 0 bases, leaving 14 bases between the germline ends. The CDR3 loop spans 15 amino acids. The germline gives CDR1 SEHNR, CDR2 FQNEAQ (reference sequence). CDR3 in DNA: TGTGCCAGCAGCCCCCCAGGGGTTCCCTCCTACGAGCAGTACTTC. Amino acid sequence: CASSPPGVPSYEQYF.

The chain links TRBV6-6 to TRBJ2-3, with TRBD2 matching 10 bases. Germline CDR1 MNHNY, CDR2 SVGAGI (reference sequence). Losses at the gene ends were 10 bases for V and 6 bases for J; bases not matched to a gene: 13. The CDR3 totals 15 residues. The CDR3 bases are TGTGCCATCGGGGGAAGCGGGACTAGCGACGATACGCAGTATTTT. It translates to CAIGGSGTSDDTQYF.